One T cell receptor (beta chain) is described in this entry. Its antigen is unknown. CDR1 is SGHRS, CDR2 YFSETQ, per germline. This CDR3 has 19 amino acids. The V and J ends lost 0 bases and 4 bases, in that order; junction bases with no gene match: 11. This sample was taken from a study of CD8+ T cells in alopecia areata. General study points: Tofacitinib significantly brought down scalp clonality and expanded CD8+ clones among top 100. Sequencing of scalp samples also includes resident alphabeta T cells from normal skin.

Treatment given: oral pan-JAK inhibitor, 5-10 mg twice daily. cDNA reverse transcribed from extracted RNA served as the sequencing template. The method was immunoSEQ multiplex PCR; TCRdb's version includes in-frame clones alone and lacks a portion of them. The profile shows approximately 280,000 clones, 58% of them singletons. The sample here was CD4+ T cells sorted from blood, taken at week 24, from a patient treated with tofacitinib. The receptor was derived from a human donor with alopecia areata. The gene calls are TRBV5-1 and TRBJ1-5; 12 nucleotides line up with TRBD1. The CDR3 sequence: CASSLAGTGGGGLNQPQHF. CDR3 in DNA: TGCGCCAGCAGCTTGGCCGGGACAGGGGGCGGAGGACTTAATCAGCCCCAGCATTTT.